The 32 T cell receptor beta chains in this list originate from one sample, sequenced in a study of Graves' ophthalmopathy and Graves' hyperthyroidism. RNA transcripts yielded amplified TCR beta CDR3 regions. First-round RT-PCR used HTBI primers; second-round multiplex PCR followed. TCRdb fed the multiplex PCR reads into MiXCR, producing one record per CDR3 protein. The sample includes some 350,000 distinct CDR3 sequences, about a sixth of them seen just once. Sequencing was performed on peripheral blood. All receptors derive from an adult woman with stable Graves' hyperthyroidism.

There are many counts of this clonotype. The chain employs TRBV6-5 and TRBJ2-5, with D possibly being TRBD2 (6 bases). Per germline, CDR1 MNHEY and CDR2 SVGAGI. CDR3 length equals 15 residues. V gave up 0 bases and J gave up 4 bases, with 12 bases separating them. The DNA for the CDR3 is TGTGCCAGCAGTTACTCGATTCGGGGAGGAGAGACCCAGTACTTC. Translation gives CASSYSIRGGETQYF.

This clonotype was seen many times. The genes are TRBV20-1 and TRBJ2-5; no definite D call. Germline V CDR1 and CDR2: DFQATT, SNEGSKA (reference sequence). This CDR3 contains 14 residues. V lost 3 bases to trimming and J lost 5 bases, with 16 bases between them. The chain's CDR3 is CSASTHWGRETQYF. CDR3 coding DNA: TGCAGTGCTAGCACCCATTGGGGTCGGGAGACCCAGTACTTC.

Many counts were recorded for this clonotype. The V call is TRBV7-2, the J call TRBJ2-7; 12 nucleotides agree with TRBD1. The germline V gene encodes CDR1 SGHTA and CDR2 FQGNSA. V gave up 5 bases and J gave up 8 bases; unmatched junction bases: 13. This CDR3 has 16 amino acids. The CDR3 coding sequence is TGTGCCAGCAGCCCTAGAGGGACAGGGGGCGCAGATAAGCAGTACTTC. Its protein product is CASSPRGTGGADKQYF.

The table lists this clonotype with a few counts. This sequence joins TRBV7-2 and TRBJ1-1; tentative D call: TRBD1 (5 bases). Germline CDR1 is SGHTA and CDR2 is FQGNSA. CDR3 size: 15 residues. The V end was cut by 2 bases, the J end by 1 base, with 11 bases between. CDR3 in amino acids: CASSLPRAGNTEAFF. The CDR3 DNA is TGTGCCAGCAGCTTACCCAGGGCTGGGAACACTGAAGCTTTCTTT.

This clonotype was counted many times. The V and J genes are TRBV12-3 or TRBV12-4 and TRBJ2-4, with 9 bases aligning to TRBD2. Germline trimming cut 6 bases from V and 0 bases from J; bases unmatched to any gene: 15. The CDR3 sequence is 19 residues long. CDR3 protein: CASRLSRAGGALAKNIQYF. As DNA, the CDR3 is TGTGCCAGCAGGCTTTCGAGGGCGGGGGGGGCCCTAGCCAAAAACATTCAGTACTTC.

The sample holds many counts of this clonotype. The CDR3 region is CASSLLGLADSGELFF. DNA for the CDR3: TGTGCCAGCAGCTTATTGGGACTAGCTGACTCCGGGGAGCTGTTTTTT. The J gene is TRBJ2-2, the V gene TRBV11-2; 9 bases are a match to TRBD2. The CDR3 extends over 16 amino acids. With V trimmed by 2 bases and J by 6 bases, 7 bases remained unmatched. Per germline, CDR1 SGHAT and CDR2 FQNNGV.

This clonotype was counted at least ten times. The gene calls are TRBV30 and TRBJ1-5, with D maybe TRBD1 (5 bases). Germline CDR1 reads GTSNPN; CDR2 reads SVGIG (reference sequence). The ends were cut back, 3 bases at V and 1 base at J, with 16 bases in the middle. The CDR3 consists of 16 residues. DNA for the CDR3: TGTGCCTGGAGCAGAAAACGGGGGATAAGCAATCAGCCCCAGCATTTT. It encodes CAWSRKRGISNQPQHF.

This clonotype was detected many times. V usage is TRBV29-1 and J usage is TRBJ2-5; the match to TRBD2 covers 7 bases. Germline V CDR1 and CDR2: SQVTM, ANQGSEA. V trimming: 4 bases; J trimming: 9 bases; junction bases outside the gene matches: 14. The CDR3 loop spans 14 amino acids. In DNA form, the CDR3 reads TGCAGCGTTGGGGGTGGGCGGGAGCCTTTGTCCCAGTACTTC. Translation: CSVGGGREPLSQYF.

This clonotype was seen only a few times. One end of the junction does not line up with germline, which may come from a read error. The chain combines TRBV28 with TRBJ1-2; D is uncertain. Per the germline V gene, CDR1 is MDHEN and CDR2 is SYDVKM. CDR3 length: 14 residues. The DNA of the CDR3 is TGTGCCAGCAGTTTTCGTGTCAGGTACTATGGTTACACCTTC. Its protein product is CASSFRVRYYGYTF.

This clonotype was seen more than once but under ten times. The gene calls are TRBV3-1 and TRBJ1-2; D unclear. V was clipped by 6 bases and J by 8 bases, with 13 bases between them. Germline V CDR1 and CDR2: LGHDT, YNNKEL (reference sequence). The CDR3 has 12 residues. The CDR3 sequence is CASSLYGTGYTF. CDR3 nucleotides: TGTGCCAGCAGTCTCTACGGTACGGGCTACACCTTC.

This clonotype was observed many times. This rearrangement joins TRBV29-1 to TRBJ1-2; no definite D call. Trimming took off 2 bases at V and 3 bases at J, with 16 bases between the two ends. Germline loops: CDR1 SQVTM, CDR2 ANQGSEA. The CDR3 has 15 amino acids. The CDR3 protein is CSVEKEEGSDYGYTF. The CDR3 coding sequence is TGCAGCGTTGAAAAAGAGGAAGGGTCGGACTATGGCTACACCTTC.

There are many counts of this clonotype. The chain has TRBV15 and TRBJ2-7, with a tentative D call TRBD1 (5 bases). The length of the CDR3 is 14 residues. The germline V gene encodes CDR1 LNHNV and CDR2 YYDKDF (reference sequence). V gave up 2 bases and J gave up 7 bases, with 15 bases separating them. This CDR3 is CATSRRGDSPEQYF. The CDR3 DNA is TGTGCCACCAGCAGAAGAGGAGACAGCCCAGAGCAGTACTTC.

This clonotype was seen at least ten times. The chain couples TRBV29-1 to TRBJ2-7; 7 bases fit TRBD1. Germline V CDR1 and CDR2: SQVTM, ANQGSEA. V gave up 0 bases and J gave up 2 bases; unmatched junction bases: 4. There are 14 residues in the CDR3. As DNA, the CDR3 is TGCAGCGTTGAAGAGACAGGGCATCCCTACGAGCAGTACTTC. Its protein is CSVEETGHPYEQYF.

This clonotype was seen more than once but under ten times. This chain links TRBV7-8 with TRBJ2-5; the D is unclear. The germline V gene encodes CDR1 SGHVS and CDR2 FQNEAQ. Between the trimmed V and J ends, which lost 5 bases and 6 bases, there was a span of 13 bases. The CDR3 is 13 amino acids. CDR3 sequence reads: CASSPAGSKTQYF. The CDR3 DNA is TGTGCCAGCAGCCCGGCAGGCTCAAAGACCCAGTACTTC.

V and J are TRBV19 and TRBJ1-2, with TRBD1 matching 10 bases. With 4 bases clipped from V and 5 bases from J, the junction kept 19 bases outside the gene matches. CDR1 and CDR2 (germline): LNHDA, SQIVND (reference sequence). The CDR3 is 19 residues long. CDR3 DNA sequence: TGTGCCAGTAGTAAACCGAACTCCGGGACAGGGGATTGGCGGTATGGCTACACCTTC. Translating gives CASSKPNSGTGDWRYGYTF.

There are many counts of this clonotype. The chain has TRBV5-6 and TRBJ2-6; 7 nucleotides agree with TRBD1. V dropped 3 bases and J dropped 3; count of bases not matched to a gene: 6. Germline V gives CDR1 SGHDT, CDR2 YYEEEE. The CDR3 totals 16 residues. Here the CDR3 reads CASSSPPGGGANVLTF. The CDR3 DNA is TGTGCCAGCAGCTCCCCGCCAGGGGGTGGGGCCAACGTCCTGACTTTC.

The rearrangement links TRBV5-5 to TRBJ1-2; D is perhaps TRBD1 (6 bases). Germline V gives CDR1 SGHKS, CDR2 YYEKEE (reference sequence). Deletions cut 5 bases from V and 6 bases from J, with 20 bases between. The CDR3 has 15 amino acids. Here the CDR3 DNA reads TGTGCCAGCAGGTTGTGGGGGGCGGATACCCATGGCTACACCTTC. Protein product: CASRLWGADTHGYTF.

This clonotype was counted a few times. The rearrangement links TRBV19 to TRBJ1-1; D uncertain. The germline V gene encodes CDR1 LNHDA and CDR2 SQIVND (reference sequence). The CDR3 covers 12 residues. Trimming removed 7 bases from V and 7 bases from J, with 13 bases in between. The CDR3 nucleotides read TGTGCCAGTACCCTCCGGGGTGGTGAAGCTTTCTTT. This codes for CASTLRGGEAFF.

This clonotype was recorded at least ten times. The chain combines TRBV28 with TRBJ2-7; no reliable D call. This CDR3 spans 15 amino acids. Looked up from germline, CDR1 is MDHEN and CDR2 is SYDVKM. The germline V and J ends were trimmed by 5 bases and 0 bases, with 14 bases remaining between them. The CDR3 reads CASSLTTNPSYEQYF. For the CDR3, the DNA is TGTGCCAGCAGTCTTACGACCAACCCCTCCTACGAGCAGTACTTC.

The genes are TRBV6-1 and TRBJ2-5, with 7 positions matching TRBD1. Unmatched junction bases numbered 12, after V lost 6 bases and J lost 2 bases. Germline V gene data show CDR1 as MNHNS and CDR2 as SASEGT. This CDR3 comprises 16 residues. CDR3 sequence: CASRTDRATFQETQYF. The DNA of the CDR3 is TGTGCCAGCAGAACCGACAGGGCCACATTTCAAGAGACCCAGTACTTC.

This clonotype has a count of ten or more. This chain links TRBV29-1 with TRBJ2-7, with D maybe TRBD2 (6 bases). CDR3 length: 12 amino acids. V dropped 8 bases and J dropped 0 bases, with 11 bases sitting between them. Germline V gene sequence: CDR1 SQVTM, CDR2 ANQGSEA. The CDR3 loop is CSTRDSSYEQYF. The DNA of the CDR3 is TGCAGCACCCGGGACTCCTCCTACGAGCAGTACTTC.

This clonotype was detected many times. The chain has TRBV24-1 and TRBJ1-3, with 7 bases matching TRBD1. The V and J ends lost 3 bases and 10 bases, in that order; junction bases with no gene match: 5. In germline, CDR1 is KGHDR, CDR2 SFDVKD. The CDR3 sequence is 13 residues long. The CDR3 bases are TGTGCCACCAGTGATGCACCGGGACAGACCATATATTTT. This sequence encodes CATSDAPGQTIYF.

This clonotype occurred a few times. The J gene is TRBJ2-2, the V gene TRBV12-5; perhaps D is TRBD1 or TRBD2 (6 bases each). The V gene's germline CDR1 is LGHNT and CDR2 FRNRAP. Trimming pared 7 bases from V and 3 bases from J, leaving 18 bases between. This CDR3 is built from 16 residues. CDR3 in amino acids: CASVTKGGPYTGELFF. For the CDR3, the DNA is TGTGCTAGTGTAACCAAGGGGGGCCCCTACACCGGGGAGCTGTTTTTT.

This clonotype was counted ten times or more. The chain employs TRBV6-2 or TRBV6-3 and TRBJ2-4, with D perhaps being TRBD1 or TRBD2 (6 bases each). V was shortened by 2 bases and J by 0 bases, with 20 bases between the two germline ends. The CDR3 runs 19 residues. Germline assignment: CDR1 MNHEY and CDR2 SVGEGT. The CDR3 DNA sequence: TGTGCCAGCAGTTACGGGGGGAAAGCCAGGGGCCTAGCCAAAAACATTCAGTACTTC. As protein: CASSYGGKARGLAKNIQYF.

The chain uses TRBV12-3 or TRBV12-4 and TRBJ1-5; 9 positions match TRBD1. This CDR3 region has 15 residues. V lost 5 bases and J lost 2; bases outside the gene matches: 4. CDR3 region: CASSADRGGNQPQHF. The CDR3 DNA reads TGTGCCAGCAGTGCGGACAGGGGAGGCAATCAGCCCCAGCATTTT.

The V gene is TRBV5-1, the J gene TRBJ1-2; D is unclear. Trimming removed 3 bases at V and 4 bases at J, with 10 bases between. This CDR3 region has 13 residues. Germline V lookup: CDR1 SGHRS, CDR2 YFSETQ. The DNA for the CDR3 is TGCGCCAGCAGCTATGGTGTCGGCTATGGCTACACCTTC. Amino acid sequence: CASSYGVGYGYTF.

This clonotype was recorded many times. The chain has TRBV28 and TRBJ1-6; D ambiguous. The V gene lost 5 bases and the J gene lost 10 bases, with 6 bases spanning the gap. The CDR3 covers 11 residues. Per the germline V gene, CDR1 is MDHEN and CDR2 is SYDVKM. CDR3 in amino acids: CASSGYSPLHF. The CDR3 DNA reads TGTGCCAGCAGTGGGTACTCACCCCTCCACTTT.

On this clonotype itself: A read error may be the cause here, since a much bigger clone is one base away. The V and J genes are TRBV7-2 and TRBJ2-2; weak D call: TRBD1 (6 bases). The CDR3 is 13 residues long. Germline CDR1 and CDR2: SGHTA and FQGNSA. CDR3 coding DNA: TGTGCCGGGACACAGGGAAACACCGGGGAGCTGTGTTTT. Protein product: CAGTQGNTGELCF. Using reference TRBV7-2 and TRBJ2-2 for the parts outside the CDR3, the full variable domain is GAGVSQSPSNKVTEKGKDVELRCDPISGHTALYWYRQSLGQGLEFLIYFQGNSAPDKSGLPSDRFSAERTGGSVSTLTIQRTQQEDSAVYLCAGTQGNTGELCFGEGSRLTVL.

This clonotype was counted many times. V usage is TRBV28 and J usage is TRBJ2-7; D uncertain. CDR1 is MDHEN and CDR2 is SYDVKM in the germline V gene. V shed 2 bases and J shed 0 bases, with 8 bases lying between them. CDR3 size: 14 residues. This CDR3 is CASSLSKDSYEQYF. In DNA, the CDR3 is TGTGCCAGCAGTTTAAGTAAGGACTCCTACGAGCAGTACTTC.

Many counts were recorded for this clonotype. The genes are TRBV6-5 and TRBJ2-7; 8 bases fit TRBD2. In germline, CDR1 is MNHEY, CDR2 SVGAGI. Losses at the gene ends were 6 bases for V and 0 bases for J; bases not matched to a gene: 10. CDR3 length: 16 residues. The CDR3 region is CASSPIGLAGSYEQYF. The CDR3, as DNA: TGTGCCAGCAGCCCCATAGGGCTAGCGGGCTCCTACGAGCAGTACTTC.

Ten or more counts support this clonotype. CDR3 in DNA: TGTGCCTGGGTAGCTAGGCGCGGCAGGAACACTGAAGCTTTCTTT. It specifies CAWVARRGRNTEAFF. The chain is built from TRBV30 and TRBJ1-1, with D hard to call. The CDR3 has 15 residues. Germline CDR1 reads GTSNPN; CDR2 reads SVGIG (reference sequence). Trimming stripped 5 bases from V and 1 base from J, with 17 bases between. Variable domain in full (rest from reference TRBV30 and TRBJ1-1): SQTIHQWPATLVQPVGSPLSLECTVEGTSNPNLYWYRQAAGRGLQLLFYSVGIGQISSEVPQNLSASRPQDRQFILSSKKLLLSDSGFYLCAWVARRGRNTEAFFGQGTRLTVV.

Remarks on this clonotype: Because it lacks the conserved phenylalanine or tryptophan at the end, this CDR3 is likely a read error. This chain connects TRBV20-1 to TRBJ1-2; unclear D gene. The CDR3 loop spans 12 amino acids. Per germline, CDR1 DFQATT and CDR2 SNEGSKA (reference sequence). CDR3 bases: TGCAGCACTAGGACGATTGGCTTCGGCTACACCTAC. As protein: CSTRTIGFGYTY.